What follows is one T cell receptor beta chain and its context. No antigen is known for it. The data belong to a study of naive and memory T cell subsets. From the second PCR step, alpha and beta chains were amplified apart. Sequential positive selection took CD4 T cells first, then CD8 T cells. In germline, CDR1 is SGHRS, CDR2 YFSETQ. This CDR3 is built from 15 residues. Trimming took 5 bases from V and 3 from J, leaving 18 bases between them. Two oligonucleotides, mixed equimolar, formed the beta constant-region primer covering TRBC1 and TRBC2. The ligated cDNA underwent four PCR rounds using SP2 and nested alpha and beta constant-region primers. TCRdb processed the UMI-ligation and nested PCR reads anew with MiXCR; each CDR3 protein has one entry. Of some 110,000 distinct CDR3 sequences in the sample, roughly 15% were seen once. General study results and limits: Possibly reflecting memory cells re-expressing CD45RA, a few larger clonotypes occurred in naive repertoires, especially CD8. Naive and memory subsets had different power law exponents for TCR abundance.

This sequence originates from a human donor in good health. Sequenced: naive CD8+ T cells from blood. The J gene is TRBJ2-7, the V gene TRBV5-1; D gene uncertain. The CDR3 coding sequence is TGCGCCAGCAGTACGGGCGGTCAGGAGCTCTACGAGCAGTACTTC. Translating it yields CASSTGGQELYEQYF.